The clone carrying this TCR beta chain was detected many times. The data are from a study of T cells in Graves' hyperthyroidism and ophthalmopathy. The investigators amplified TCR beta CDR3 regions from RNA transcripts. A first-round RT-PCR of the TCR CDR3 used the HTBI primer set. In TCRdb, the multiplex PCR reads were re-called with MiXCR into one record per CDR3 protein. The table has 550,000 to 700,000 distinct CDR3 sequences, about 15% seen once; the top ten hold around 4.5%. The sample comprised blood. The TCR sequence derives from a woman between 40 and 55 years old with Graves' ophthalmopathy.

CDR3: CASSEPGGIGGYTF. The CDR3 region has the DNA TGTGCCAGCAGTGAACCTGGGGGGATCGGTGGCTACACCTTC. The chain uses TRBV6-1 and TRBJ1-2, with a weak D call TRBD1 (5 bases). Looked up from germline, CDR1 is MNHNS and CDR2 is SASEGT. This CDR3 comprises 14 residues. Trimming removed 2 bases from V and 7 bases from J, with 14 bases in between.